This entry concerns a single T cell receptor (beta chain). Its antigen target is currently unknown. Base qualities are missing; no much larger clone stands one base away. This sample was taken from a study of T cell changes during pregnancy in multiple sclerosis (dated by TCRdb to the late 2010s). Study-wide context: The study looked at changes in the T cell repertoire across pregnancy in women with multiple sclerosis.

The library was prepared using the immunoSEQ multiplex PCR assay. The table was pulled from immuneACCESS by TCRdb, which kept in-frame rearrangements only. Such tables lose some clones; where checked, under half of the loss comes from unresolved V genes, and the rest has no known cause. In this sample the table shows approximately 64,000 clones, around 92% of which occur a single time. The ten largest clones take up about 2.3% of the sample. CDR1 and CDR2 are read off the germline V gene as MDHEN and SYDVKM. The CDR3 spans 15 residues, from the cysteine through the phenylalanine. Solely the CDR3 DNA is kept, with 45 bases framed from the first base. Relative to germline, V is missing 6 bases and J is missing 4 bases, with 8 bases of the junction outside any gene match.

The clonotype was recovered from a female donor with multiple sclerosis, enrolled in a pregnancy study. This receptor chain uses TRBV28 and TRBJ1-4, with 7 bases aligning to TRBD1. The sequencing used peripheral blood, collected in the first trimester of pregnancy. The sequenced DNA: TGTGCCAGCAGGGGCCGGGACAGCAATAATGAAAAACTGTTTTTT. Its translation reads: CASRGRDSNNEKLFF.